The clone carrying this T cell receptor (beta chain) was counted a few times. What it binds is not known. Sorted CD4+ subsets: naive, central memory, regulatory, stem cell-like memory (CD45RO/CCR7/CD25/CD127/CD95/CD27 panel). The data were obtained in a study of beta chain features in type 1 diabetes. cDNA synthesis used the whole RNA isolate, giving expressed TCRB sequences. Method: immunoSEQ multiplex PCR; TCRdb's copy keeps in-frame clones and lacks some. This sample has nearly 250,000 clones; 12% to 15% occur once, and the top ten carry 0.026%. The CDR3 is 16 amino acids. Trimming removed 3 bases from V and 4 bases from J; junction bases left unmatched: 9. CDR1 KGHSH and CDR2 LQKENI come from the germline V gene. Overall study findings and caveats: Shorter TCRB CDR3s, moderately but significantly so, were found in Type 1 diabetes patients in all four CD4+ subsets. Whether HLA type influences TCRB rearrangement remained unresolved here. cDNA-based reads could over-represent cells with high TCR expression.

The gene calls are TRBV18 and TRBJ2-7; 10 bases line up with TRBD1. Sample: naive CD4+ T cells from blood. The receptor's source is a woman aged 40 to 50 in good health. CDR3 protein: CASSPRLGQGTYEQYF. CDR3 nucleotides: TGTGCCAGCTCACCTCGTTTGGGACAGGGGACGTACGAGCAGTACTTC.